The rows below give T cell receptor beta chains drawn from one sample of a study of OX40 agonist ivuxolimab in advanced cancers. Clones were read by immunoSEQ multiplex PCR, and TCRdb kept only the in-frame ones, dropping some. The table records about 79,000 clones, around 92% of them present only once. Specimen: CD4+ or CD8+ T cells sorted from blood, collected in a trial of the OX40 agonist ivuxolimab. The receptors shown here come from an adult with an advanced solid tumor such as melanoma, head and neck, liver or kidney cancer. CDR3s include the opening cysteine and the closing phenylalanine or tryptophan. The order of the fields is J gene, V gene, clone size, CDR3 length, D gene, CDR3 protein, CDR3 DNA. A D gene is named only where the DNA matches it firmly. Some rows mark clone size as missing; the rest say once, few, many or name a class of expanded clone.

TRBJ2-7 | TRBV5-4 | - | 17 | TRBD2 | CASSLGLAGQNAYEQYF | TGTGCCAGCAGCTTGGGACTAGCGGGCCAAAATGCCTACGAGCAGTACTTC
TRBJ1-1 | TRBV28 | - | 14 | - | CASSFRGTTNEAFF | TGTGCCAGCAGTTTTAGGGGGACAACTAATGAAGCTTTCTTT
TRBJ1-1 | TRBV5-1 | - | 15 | - | CASSYQTGKNTEAFF | TGCGCCAGCAGCTATCAAACAGGGAAGAACACTGAAGCTTTCTTT
TRBJ1-1 | TRBV29-1 | - | 12 | TRBD1 | CSARQGRTEAFF | TGCAGCGCCCGACAGGGTCGCACTGAAGCTTTCTTT
TRBJ2-2 | TRBV18 | - | 16 | - | CASSPRQGYVAGELFF | TGTGCCAGCTCACCACGGCAGGGATACGTCGCCGGGGAGCTGTTTTTT
TRBJ1-1 | TRBV2 | - | 14 | - | CASISGQTNTEAFF | TGTGCCAGCATCTCCGGACAGACGAACACTGAAGCTTTCTTT
TRBJ2-7 | TRBV12-5 | once | 14 | - | CASGLVARGYEQYF | TGTGCTAGTGGTTTGGTGGCGAGGGGCTACGAGCAGTACTTC
TRBJ1-1 | TRBV28 | - | 12 | - | CASSLGVAEAFF | TGTGCCAGCAGTTTAGGGGTTGCTGAAGCTTTCTTT
TRBJ2-1 | TRBV7-8 | - | 17 | TRBD1 | CASSLRGTAYSYNEQFF | TGTGCCAGCAGCTTACGAGGGACAGCCTACTCCTACAATGAGCAGTTCTTC
TRBJ1-2 | TRBV5-5 | - | 16 | - | CASSPEATGLDYGYTF | TGTGCCAGCAGCCCCGAAGCTACAGGGCTCGACTATGGCTACACCTTC
TRBJ2-2 | TRBV7-3 | - | 14 | - | CASSKSQWSGELFF | TGTGCCAGCAGCAAAAGCCAGTGGTCCGGGGAGCTGTTTTTT
TRBJ1-1 | TRBV15 | - | 14 | - | CATSRDRLNTEAFF | TGTGCCACCAGCAGAGATCGACTGAACACTGAAGCTTTCTTT
TRBJ2-7 | TRBV7-9 | - | 14 | - | CASSGSDSGYEQYF | TGTGCCAGCAGTGGCAGTGACTCTGGCTACGAGCAGTACTTC
TRBJ2-7 | TRBV28 | - | 15 | TRBD1 | CASSTWTGPGDEQYF | TGTGCCAGCAGTACCTGGACAGGGCCCGGCGACGAGCAGTACTTC
TRBJ2-1 | TRBV27 | - | 15 | - | CASRSGGQGNNEQFF | TGTGCCAGCAGGTCTGGTGGGCAGGGGAACAATGAGCAGTTCTTC
TRBJ2-5 | TRBV2 | - | 14 | - | CASSTTWYQETQYF | TGTGCCAGCAGCACCACATGGTACCAAGAGACCCAGTACTTC
TRBJ2-7 | TRBV6-5 | - | 15 | TRBD1 | CASRGGQGATYEQYF | TGTGCCAGCAGGGGGGGACAGGGGGCTACCTACGAGCAGTACTTC
TRBJ2-5 | TRBV9 | - | 15 | TRBD1 | CASSVRDRGKETQYF | TGTGCCAGCAGCGTCCGGGACAGGGGTAAAGAGACCCAGTACTTC
TRBJ2-7 | TRBV6-6 | - | 16 | TRBD1 | CASSSSGTGTSYEQYF | TGTGCCAGCAGTTCTTCCGGGACAGGAACCTCCTACGAGCAGTACTTC
TRBJ2-2 | TRBV18 | - | 17 | TRBD1 | CASSPALRQGRTGELFF | TGTGCCAGCTCACCCGCCCTTAGACAGGGCCGGACCGGGGAGCTGTTTTTT
TRBJ2-3 | TRBV4-1 | - | 16 | TRBD2 | CASSQDRGLASDTQYF | TGCGCCAGCAGCCAAGATCGAGGACTAGCGTCAGATACGCAGTATTTT
TRBJ2-1 | TRBV9 | - | 14 | TRBD2 | CASSVGLAVNEQFF | TGTGCCAGCAGCGTAGGTCTAGCGGTTAATGAGCAGTTCTTC
TRBJ1-2 | TRBV7-9 | few | 14 | - | CASIPLGGTYGYTF | TGTGCCAGCATCCCTCTGGGGGGCACCTATGGCTACACCTTC
TRBJ2-7 | TRBV7-9 | - | 15 | - | CASSPGITGTYEQYF | TGTGCCAGCAGCCCAGGGATCACTGGGACCTACGAGCAGTACTTC
TRBJ2-4 | TRBV5-4 | - | 17 | TRBD1 | CASSMNRGRGAKNIQYF | TGTGCCAGCAGCATGAACAGGGGAAGGGGGGCCAAAAACATTCAGTACTTC
TRBJ2-2 | TRBV5-1 | - | 17 | TRBD2 | CASSWTSGRSRTGELFF | TGCGCCAGCTCCTGGACTAGCGGGAGATCTAGGACCGGGGAGCTGTTTTTT
TRBJ2-1 | TRBV5-1 | - | 13 | - | CASSSPSRDEQFF | TGCGCCAGCAGCTCTCCTAGCCGGGATGAGCAGTTCTTC
TRBJ2-5 | TRBV28 | - | 15 | TRBD1 | CASSRPQGVEETQYF | TGTGCCAGCAGCCGCCCACAGGGGGTAGAAGAGACCCAGTACTTC
TRBJ2-2 | TRBV6-5 | - | 12 | TRBD1 | CASSPDRGELFF | TGTGCCAGCAGCCCCGACAGGGGAGAGCTGTTTTTT
TRBJ2-5 | TRBV9 | - | 13 | - | CASSAEPWETQYF | TGTGCCAGCAGCGCCGAACCATGGGAGACCCAGTACTTC
TRBJ2-5 | TRBV5-1 | - | 12 | TRBD1 | CASRRQGETQYF | TGCGCCAGCAGGCGACAGGGGGAGACCCAGTACTTC
TRBJ1-5 | TRBV28 | - | 16 | TRBD1 | CASGTGGFGENQPQHF | TGTGCCAGCGGGACAGGGGGTTTCGGGGAAAATCAGCCCCAGCATTTT
TRBJ2-1 | TRBV10-3 | - | 15 | - | CAITPEGRDYNEQFF | TGTGCCATCACCCCAGAGGGGCGGGATTACAATGAGCAGTTCTTC
TRBJ2-6 | TRBV7-3 | - | 15 | - | CASSSAASGANVLTF | TGTGCCAGCAGCTCGGCGGCTTCTGGGGCCAACGTCCTGACTTTC
TRBJ1-3 | TRBV29-1 | - | 14 | - | CSVVGGGRGNTIYF | TGCAGCGTTGTAGGTGGAGGCCGGGGAAACACCATATATTTT
TRBJ2-1 | TRBV20-1 | - | 11 | - | CSAREVPEQFF | TGCAGTGCTAGAGAAGTCCCTGAGCAGTTCTTC
TRBJ2-5 | TRBV28 | once | 13 | - | CASSFSSKETQYF | TGTGCCAGCAGTTTTTCTAGCAAAGAGACCCAGTACTTC
TRBJ2-7 | TRBV7-6 | - | 15 | - | CASSRTATGVGEQYF | TGTGCCAGCAGCCGAACTGCGACAGGCGTCGGCGAGCAGTACTTC
TRBJ1-3 | TRBV28 | - | 17 | TRBD1 | CASSLGQGAVSGNTIYF | TGTGCCAGCAGTCTGGGACAGGGGGCTGTCTCTGGAAACACCATATATTTT
TRBJ2-1 | TRBV10-1 | - | 13 | - | CASSESGWGEQFF | TGCGCCAGCAGTGAGTCAGGATGGGGTGAGCAGTTCTTC
TRBJ2-7 | TRBV18 | - | 12 | - | CASSPTVGEQYF | TGTGCCAGCTCACCAACGGTTGGCGAGCAGTACTTC
TRBJ2-7 | TRBV7-3 | - | 18 | TRBD2 | CASSLRRGLAGAWYEQYF | TGTGCCAGCAGCTTAAGACGGGGACTAGCGGGAGCCTGGTACGAGCAGTACTTC
TRBJ1-2 | TRBV30 | few | 14 | - | CAWTPTGSHYGYTF | TGTGCCTGGACCCCAACAGGGTCGCACTATGGCTACACCTTC
TRBJ1-1 | TRBV10-1 | once | 14 | - | CASRENQGNTEAFF | TGCGCCAGCAGAGAGAATCAGGGGAACACTGAAGCTTTCTTT
TRBJ2-5 | TRBV19 | once | 16 | - | CASSIRGRGRSGTQYF | TGTGCCAGTAGTATTAGGGGCAGGGGTAGGAGTGGTACCCAGTACTTC
TRBJ2-3 | TRBV19 | - | 12 | TRBD1 | CASSTRGDTQYF | TGTGCCAGTAGTACCAGGGGGGATACGCAGTATTTT
TRBJ2-7 | TRBV19 | - | 15 | TRBD2 | CASSTQSGVVIEQYF | TGTGCCAGTAGTACCCAGAGCGGGGTAGTCATCGAGCAGTACTTC
TRBJ1-6 | TRBV15 | - | 16 | - | CATSRGDAWGYSPLHF | TGTGCCACCAGCAGAGGGGACGCGTGGGGATATTCACCCCTCCACTTT
TRBJ2-5 | TRBV5-4 | - | 13 | TRBD1 | CASSRTGVETQYF | TGTGCCAGCAGCCGGACAGGGGTGGAGACCCAGTACTTC
TRBJ2-7 | TRBV15 | - | 14 | TRBD2 | CATSRTSPGGEQYF | TGTGCCACCAGCAGGACTAGCCCCGGGGGGGAGCAGTACTTC
TRBJ2-3 | TRBV25-1 | - | 17 | TRBD2 | CASSELLAGAPTDTQYF | TGTGCCAGCAGTGAACTCCTAGCGGGCGCCCCCACAGATACGCAGTATTTT
TRBJ2-7 | TRBV7-3 | few | 13 | - | CASIWRLETEQYF | TGTGCCAGCATCTGGCGACTAGAGACCGAGCAGTACTTC